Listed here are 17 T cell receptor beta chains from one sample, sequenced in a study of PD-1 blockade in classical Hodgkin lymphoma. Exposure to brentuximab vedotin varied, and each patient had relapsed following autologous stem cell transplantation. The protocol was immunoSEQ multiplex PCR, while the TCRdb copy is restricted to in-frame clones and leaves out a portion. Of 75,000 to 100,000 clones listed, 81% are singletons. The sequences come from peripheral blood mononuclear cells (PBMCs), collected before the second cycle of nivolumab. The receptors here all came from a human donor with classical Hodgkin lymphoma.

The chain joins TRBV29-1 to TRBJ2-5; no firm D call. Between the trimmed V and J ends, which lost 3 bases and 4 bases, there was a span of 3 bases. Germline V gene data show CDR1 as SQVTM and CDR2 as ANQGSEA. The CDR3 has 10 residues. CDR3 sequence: CSVEAETQYF. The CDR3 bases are TGCAGCGTTGAGGCAGAGACCCAGTACTTC.

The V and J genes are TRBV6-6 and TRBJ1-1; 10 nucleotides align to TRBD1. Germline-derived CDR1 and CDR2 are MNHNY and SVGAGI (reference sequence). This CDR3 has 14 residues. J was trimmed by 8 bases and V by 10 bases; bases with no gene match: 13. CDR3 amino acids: CATGTGAGFTEAFF. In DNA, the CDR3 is TGTGCCACTGGGACAGGGGCCGGATTCACCGAAGCTTTCTTT.

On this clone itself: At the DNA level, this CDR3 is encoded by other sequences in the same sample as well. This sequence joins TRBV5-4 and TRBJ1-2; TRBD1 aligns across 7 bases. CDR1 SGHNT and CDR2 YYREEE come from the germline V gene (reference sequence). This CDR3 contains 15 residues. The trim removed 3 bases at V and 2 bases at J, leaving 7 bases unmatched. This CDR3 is CASSSQGRVNYGYTF. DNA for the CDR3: TGTGCCAGCAGCTCACAGGGGCGGGTCAACTATGGCTACACCTTC. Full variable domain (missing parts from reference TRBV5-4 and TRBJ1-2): ETGVTQSPTHLIKTRGQQVTLRCSSQSGHNTVSWYQQALGQGPQFIFQYYREEENGRGNFPPRFSGLQFPNYSSELNVNALELDDSALYLCASSSQGRVNYGYTFGSGTRLTVV.

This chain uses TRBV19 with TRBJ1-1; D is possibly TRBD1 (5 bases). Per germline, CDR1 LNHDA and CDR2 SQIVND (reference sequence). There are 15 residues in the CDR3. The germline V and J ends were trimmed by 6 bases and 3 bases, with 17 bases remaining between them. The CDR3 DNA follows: TGTGCCAGTAGGACGGAGGGGCGAAGGGACACTGAAGCTTTCTTT. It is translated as CASRTEGRRDTEAFF.

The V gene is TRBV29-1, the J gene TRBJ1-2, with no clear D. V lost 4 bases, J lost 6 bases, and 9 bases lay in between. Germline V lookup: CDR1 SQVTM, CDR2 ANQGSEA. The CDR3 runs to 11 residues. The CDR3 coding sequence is TGCAGCGTTGGCCAGGCGGATGGCTACACCTTC. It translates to CSVGQADGYTF.

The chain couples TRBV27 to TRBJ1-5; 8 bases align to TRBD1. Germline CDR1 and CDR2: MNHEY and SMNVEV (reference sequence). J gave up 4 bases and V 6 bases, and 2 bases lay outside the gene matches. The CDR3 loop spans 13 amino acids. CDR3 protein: CASRTGGNQPQHF. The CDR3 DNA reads TGTGCCAGCAGAACAGGGGGAAATCAGCCCCAGCATTTT.

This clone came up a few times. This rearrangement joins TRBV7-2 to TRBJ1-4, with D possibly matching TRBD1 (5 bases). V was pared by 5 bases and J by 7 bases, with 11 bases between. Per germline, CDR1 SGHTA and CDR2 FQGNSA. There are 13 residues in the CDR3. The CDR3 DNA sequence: TGTGCCAGCAGCGCGGGGGGTACTGAAAAACTGTTTTTT. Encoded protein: CASSAGGTEKLFF.

Written as DNA, the CDR3 is TGTGCCATCAGTGAAAGCCAGGTACAAGAGACCCAGTACTTC. Residues: CAISESQVQETQYF. The chain joins TRBV10-3 to TRBJ2-5; the D is unclear. This CDR3 spans 14 amino acids. CDR1 and CDR2 from the germline V gene are ENHRY and SYGVKD. The V end was cut by 3 bases, the J end by 2 bases, with 10 bases between.

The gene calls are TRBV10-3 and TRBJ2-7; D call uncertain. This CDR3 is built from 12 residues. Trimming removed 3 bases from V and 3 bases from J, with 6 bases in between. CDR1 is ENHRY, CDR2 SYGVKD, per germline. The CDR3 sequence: CAISDNSYEQYF. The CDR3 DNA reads TGTGCCATCAGTGACAACAGCTACGAGCAGTACTTC.

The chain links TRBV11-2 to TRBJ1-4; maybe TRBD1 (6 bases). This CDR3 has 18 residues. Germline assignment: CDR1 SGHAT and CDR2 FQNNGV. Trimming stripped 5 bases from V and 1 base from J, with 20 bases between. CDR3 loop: CASSPGPGGARTNEKLFF. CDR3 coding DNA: TGTGCCAGCAGCCCTGGGCCGGGGGGGGCCCGAACTAATGAAAAACTGTTTTTT.

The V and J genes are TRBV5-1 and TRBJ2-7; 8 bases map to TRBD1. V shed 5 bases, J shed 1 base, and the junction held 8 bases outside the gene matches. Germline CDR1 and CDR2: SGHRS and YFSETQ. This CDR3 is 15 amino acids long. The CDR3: CASRPRGLESYEQYF. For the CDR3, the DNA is TGCGCCAGCAGGCCCAGGGGGCTAGAATCCTACGAGCAGTACTTC.

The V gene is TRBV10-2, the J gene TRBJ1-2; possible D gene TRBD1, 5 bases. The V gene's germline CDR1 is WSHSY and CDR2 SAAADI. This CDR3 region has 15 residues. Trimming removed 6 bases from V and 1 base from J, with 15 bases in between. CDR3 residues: CASRDRDGNNYGYTF. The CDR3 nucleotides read TGCGCCAGCAGAGACCGGGACGGGAATAACTATGGCTACACCTTC.

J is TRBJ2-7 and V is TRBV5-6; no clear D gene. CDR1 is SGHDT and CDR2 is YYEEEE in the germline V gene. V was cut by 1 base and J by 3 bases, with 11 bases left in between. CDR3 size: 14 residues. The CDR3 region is CASSLSPQNYEQYF. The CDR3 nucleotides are TGTGCCAGCAGCTTGTCCCCCCAAAACTACGAGCAGTACTTC.

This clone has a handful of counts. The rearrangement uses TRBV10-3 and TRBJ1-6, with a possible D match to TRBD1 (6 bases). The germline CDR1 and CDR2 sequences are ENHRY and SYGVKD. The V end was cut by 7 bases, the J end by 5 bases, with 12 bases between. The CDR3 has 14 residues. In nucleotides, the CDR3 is TGTGCCATCAACCGGGACAAAGATAATTCACCCCTCCACTTT. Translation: CAINRDKDNSPLHF.

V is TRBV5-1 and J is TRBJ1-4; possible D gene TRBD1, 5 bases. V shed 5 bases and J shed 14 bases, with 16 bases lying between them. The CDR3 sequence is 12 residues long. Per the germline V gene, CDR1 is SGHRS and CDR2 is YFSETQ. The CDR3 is CASSHGVGQLFF. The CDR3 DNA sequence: TGCGCCAGCAGTCATGGCGTGGGGCAGCTGTTTTTT.

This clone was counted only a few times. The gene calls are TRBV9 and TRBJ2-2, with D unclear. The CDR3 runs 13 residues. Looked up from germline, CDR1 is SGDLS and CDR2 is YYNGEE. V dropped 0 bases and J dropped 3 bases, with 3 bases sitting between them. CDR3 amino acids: CASSVEDTGELFF. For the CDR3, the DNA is TGTGCCAGCAGCGTAGAAGACACCGGGGAGCTGTTTTTT. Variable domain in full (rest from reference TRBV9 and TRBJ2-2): DSGVTQTPKHLITATGQRVTLRCSPRSGDLSVYWYQQSLDQGLQFLIQYYNGEERAKGNILERFSAQQFPDLHSELNLSSLELGDSALYFCASSVEDTGELFFGEGSRLTVL.

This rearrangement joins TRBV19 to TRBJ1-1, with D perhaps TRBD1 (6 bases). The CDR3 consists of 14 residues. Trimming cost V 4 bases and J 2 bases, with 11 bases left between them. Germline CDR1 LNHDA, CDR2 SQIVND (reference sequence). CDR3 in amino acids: CASSNRQANTEAFF. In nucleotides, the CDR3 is TGTGCCAGTAGTAACAGACAGGCAAACACTGAAGCTTTCTTT.